The source of this T cell receptor beta chain is a study of blood T cell repertoires in COVID-19. Study at large: COVID-19 samples collected from the United States, Italy and Spain covered acute and convalescent phases.

The protocol was immunoSEQ multiplex PCR, while the TCRdb copy is restricted to in-frame clones and leaves out a portion. In the table there are under 300,000 clones, around 92% of which are singletons. Two consecutive negative NP/OP PCR tests, clearance, or resolved symptoms defined Cohort 3 recovery. The CDR3 runs 14 residues. Germline values: CDR1 MDHEN, CDR2 SYDVKM. Losses at the gene ends were 9 bases for V and 7 bases for J; bases not matched to a gene: 12. Sequenced input: PBMCs or T cells enriched from blood (not recorded which). This receptor was identified in an older woman who had recovered from COVID-19. V is TRBV28 and J is TRBJ1-5, with 7 bases fitting TRBD1. CDR3: CASTIRQGKQPQHF. Written as DNA, the CDR3 is TGTGCCAGTACGATCCGACAGGGTAAACAGCCCCAGCATTTT.